The 15 T cell receptor beta chains below all came from one sample that was sequenced in a study of low-dose radiotherapy and immunotherapy resistance in tumors. TCRs were amplified for 15 to 25 PCR cycles with a constant-region primer and V-primer adapter. Each CDR3 protein gets one entry after TCRdb re-called the reads with MiXCR. The table lists about 50,000 distinct CDR3 sequences, about 10% of them singletons. Regarding time point: before trial treatment. Material: PBMCs, obtained before treatment. Receptor source: a female donor with ovarian cancer.

This clonotype was seen many times. This chain connects TRBV2 to TRBJ1-5; D is ambiguous. Germline V lookup: CDR1 SNHLY, CDR2 FYNNEI. The V gene lost 7 bases and the J gene lost 5 bases, with 15 bases spanning the gap. The CDR3 covers 14 residues. The CDR3 DNA reads TGTGCCAGCAATGTGGACGGAGGCGATCAGCCCCAGCATTTT. Encoded protein: CASNVDGGDQPQHF. Together with reference TRBV2 and TRBJ1-5, the CDR3 gives the full variable domain: EPEVTQTPSHQVTQMGQEVILRCVPISNHLYFYWYRQILGQKVEFLVSFYNNEISEKSEIFDDQFSVERPDGSNFTLKIRSTKLEDSAMYFCASNVDGGDQPQHFGDGTRLSIL.

In this sample, this clonotype turned up many times. This chain links TRBV4-1 with TRBJ2-5; 7 positions match TRBD2. V shed 3 bases and J 5 bases; nucleotides not matched to a gene: 18. This CDR3 spans 18 amino acids. CDR1 is MGHRA and CDR2 is YSYEKL in the germline V gene. The CDR3 sequence is CASSHVAHVSGGTETQYF. The CDR3 DNA follows: TGCGCCAGCAGCCATGTTGCCCATGTGTCGGGGGGTACGGAGACCCAGTACTTC.

In its sample, this clonotype was seen many times. The rearrangement uses TRBV28 and TRBJ2-7; tentatively, D is TRBD1 (5 bases). The CDR3 has 12 residues. Germline lookup yields CDR1 MDHEN and CDR2 SYDVKM. Trimming left V 5 bases short and J 3 bases short, with 8 bases between. In DNA, the CDR3 is TGTGCCAGCAGTCTCCAGGGCTACGAGCAGTACTTC. It is translated as CASSLQGYEQYF.

There are many counts of this clonotype. The chain carries TRBV29-1 and TRBJ2-3; TRBD1 matches 7 bases. The CDR3 sequence is 14 residues long. Germline CDR1 is SQVTM and CDR2 is ANQGSEA. V was pared by 8 bases and J by 2 bases, with 10 bases of the junction left unmatched. The chain's CDR3 is CSTRGQGSTDTQYF. The CDR3 DNA is TGCAGCACTAGGGGGCAGGGATCCACAGATACGCAGTATTTT.

This clonotype was seen ten or more times. The chain combines TRBV5-6 with TRBJ2-1; 11 bases match TRBD2. CDR3 length equals 15 residues. The V gene's germline CDR1 is SGHDT and CDR2 YYEEEE. The ends lost 1 base at V and 7 bases at J; junction bases unmatched: 4. This CDR3 reads CASSLKLAGVNEQFF. The CDR3 DNA is TGTGCCAGCAGCTTGAAACTAGCGGGAGTGAATGAGCAGTTCTTC.

This clonotype was recorded many times. V and J are TRBV29-1 and TRBJ2-7, with 7 bases identical to TRBD2. With 4 bases clipped from V and 5 bases from J, the junction kept 14 bases outside the gene matches. Germline V gene data show CDR1 as SQVTM and CDR2 as ANQGSEA. This CDR3 region has 15 residues. CDR3 nucleotides: TGCAGCGTTGCCTATTGGGGGGGTGTGAGGCACGAGCAGTACTTC. Its translation is CSVAYWGGVRHEQYF.

In its sample, this clonotype was seen many times. The V and J genes are TRBV28 and TRBJ1-2; D unclear. CDR3 length: 14 residues. Trimming removed 6 bases at V and 5 bases at J, with 16 bases between. The germline V gene has CDR1 MDHEN and CDR2 SYDVKM. The CDR3: CASRPGLFGYGYTF. The DNA for the CDR3 is TGTGCCAGCAGACCCGGACTCTTTGGGTATGGCTACACCTTC.

This clonotype appeared many times. The chain carries TRBV5-3 and TRBJ2-1; TRBD2 matches at 14 bases. TRBV5-3 is labeled an ORF, and its function is uncertain. V lost 4 bases, J lost 2 bases, and 5 bases stayed unmatched. This CDR3 is 17 amino acids long. The DNA for the CDR3 is TGTGCCAGAAGCCGGACTAGCGGGGGGCCTACCTACAATGAGCAGTTCTTC. Translated, it gives CARSRTSGGPTYNEQFF.

This clonotype was counted ten times or more. The V and J genes are TRBV5-4 and TRBJ1-1, with D unresolved. Trimming stripped 0 bases from V and 5 bases from J, with 8 bases between. Per germline, CDR1 SGHNT and CDR2 YYREEE (reference sequence). CDR3 length: 13 residues. The CDR3 sequence: CASSLEGWTEAFF. In DNA form, the CDR3 reads TGTGCCAGCAGCTTGGAGGGTTGGACTGAAGCTTTCTTT.

Remarks on this clonotype: This sequence may be a read error, since a much larger clone differs from it by one base. The chain has TRBV20-1 and TRBJ2-1, with D unclear. This CDR3 contains 11 residues. In germline, CDR1 is DFQATT, CDR2 SNEGSKA (reference sequence). The ends were cut back, 7 bases at V and 10 bases at J, with 14 bases in the middle. The CDR3 DNA sequence: TGCAGTGTAATCATTAGGGAAGAGCAGTTCTTC. Its translation is CSVIIREEQFF.

This clonotype was seen repeatedly, ten times or more. The chain carries TRBV12-3 or TRBV12-4 and TRBJ2-3; 11 nucleotides match TRBD2. The CDR3 has 14 residues. The trim removed 8 bases at V and 4 bases at J, leaving 5 bases unmatched. Here the CDR3 reads CASSSGGRSDTQYF. The CDR3 DNA reads as TGTGCCAGCTCTAGCGGGGGGAGATCAGATACGCAGTATTTT.

The J gene is TRBJ2-1, the V gene TRBV10-3; perhaps TRBD2 as D (5 bases). V was trimmed by 2 bases and J by 0 bases, leaving 14 bases between them. From germline, CDR1 is ENHRY and CDR2 SYGVKD. This CDR3 has 17 residues. In DNA form, the CDR3 reads TGTGCCATCAGTGAGGGCTTTAGCGTAAACTCCTACAATGAGCAGTTCTTC. As protein: CAISEGFSVNSYNEQFF.

Turning to this clonotype: A far larger clone is only one base removed, so a read error is likely. The chain recombines TRBV4-1 with TRBJ2-5; D is perhaps TRBD1 or TRBD2 (5 bases each). Germline values: CDR1 MGHRA, CDR2 YSYEKL. This CDR3 has 15 residues. CDR3: CASSQDYRQGNEQYF. For the CDR3, the DNA is TGTGCCAGCAGCCAAGACTACAGGCAAGGCAATGAGCAGTACTTC.

This clonotype was counted at least ten times. The CDR3 protein is CASSGAVARSDNEQFF. CDR3 coding DNA: TGTGCCAGCAGCGGCGCAGTAGCCCGGTCCGACAATGAGCAGTTCTTC. The rearrangement uses TRBV9 and TRBJ2-1, with no clear D. Germline V gene data show CDR1 as SGDLS and CDR2 as YYNGEE. The CDR3 is made up of 16 amino acids. V was cut by 3 bases and J by 5 bases, with 18 bases left in between.

This clonotype was detected ten times or more. This rearrangement joins TRBV6-2 or TRBV6-3 to TRBJ2-1, with D hard to call. V dropped 4 bases and J dropped 8 bases, with 9 bases sitting between them. The CDR3 loop spans 12 amino acids. In germline, CDR1 is MNHEY, CDR2 SVGEGT. The CDR3 DNA is TGTGCCAGCAGTTTCCAACGTGATGAGCAGTTCTTC. This gives the protein CASSFQRDEQFF.